Listed below are T cell receptor beta chains from one sample, sequenced in a study of cytomegalovirus exposure and HLA in healthy donors. The assay was immunoSEQ multiplex PCR, and TCRdb's table has in-frame clones only and misses some. The repertoire holds about 180,000 clones, with 70% to 85% as singletons. Input material: PBMCs. The receptors were gathered from a girl aged 2 to 10 in good health and CMV-seropositive. Both conserved end residues are part of each CDR3. The D gene is left open where the match is weak. Size tells how often a clone was seen (once, few, many) or the class of an expanded clone, and some rows leave it out.

clone size	V gene	D gene	J gene	CDR3 protein	CDR3 DNA
NA	TRBV6-5	NA	TRBJ1-2	CASSRQQGPYGYTF	TGTGCCAGCAGTCGCCAACAGGGCCCCTATGGCTACACCTTC
NA	TRBV5-4	NA	TRBJ1-2	CASSARNYGYTF	TGTGCCAGCAGCGCTAGGAACTATGGCTACACCTTC
NA	TRBV4-1	NA	TRBJ1-5	CASSQDAEFPNQPQHF	TGCGCCAGCAGCCAAGATGCGGAATTCCCCAATCAGCCCCAGCATTTT
NA	TRBV6-1	NA	TRBJ1-5	CASRYNQPQHF	TGTGCCAGCAGGTATAATCAGCCCCAGCATTTT
NA	TRBV19	TRBD1	TRBJ1-1	CASSIAGNRGAFF	TGTGCCAGTAGTATAGCGGGAAACAGGGGAGCTTTCTTT
NA	TRBV9	NA	TRBJ1-2	CASSVVGGENGYTF	TGTGCCAGCAGCGTAGTAGGGGGTGAGAATGGCTACACCTTC
once	TRBV5-4	TRBD2	TRBJ2-3	CASSLGGASGAVDTQYF	TGTGCCAGCAGCTTGGGGGGGGCTAGCGGGGCGGTAGATACGCAGTATTTT
NA	TRBV11-3	TRBD2	TRBJ2-7	CASSSTSGSRNEQYF	TGTGCCAGCAGCTCGACTAGCGGGAGTCGCAACGAGCAGTACTTC
NA	TRBV19	TRBD1	TRBJ1-4	CATRTGTGVEKLFF	TGTGCCACACGAACCGGGACAGGGGTTGAAAAACTGTTTTTT
NA	TRBV11-3	NA	TRBJ1-4	CASSLEGRTNEKLFF	TGTGCCAGCAGCTTGGAGGGGAGGACCAATGAAAAACTGTTTTTT
NA	TRBV2	TRBD1	TRBJ2-7	CASSEGRTGLNYEQYF	TGTGCCAGCAGTGAGGGAAGGACAGGTCTAAACTACGAGCAGTACTTC
NA	TRBV5-6	TRBD1	TRBJ2-7	CASSLNFGTGHYEQYF	TGTGCCAGCAGCCTAAACTTCGGGACAGGGCACTACGAGCAGTACTTC
NA	TRBV19	TRBD1	TRBJ1-2	CASKGRQGDKGYGYTF	TGTGCCAGTAAAGGGCGGCAGGGGGATAAGGGCTATGGCTACACCTTC
NA	TRBV30	TRBD1	TRBJ2-1	CAWSLGTGEDEQFF	TGTGCCTGGAGTCTCGGGACAGGTGAGGATGAGCAGTTCTTC
NA	TRBV11-3	TRBD2	TRBJ2-3	CASSFRSLAGASTDTQYF	TGTGCCAGCAGCTTCCGATCACTAGCGGGTGCTAGCACAGATACGCAGTATTTT